This TCR beta chain was recorded in a study of cytomegalovirus exposure and HLA in healthy donors (dated by TCRdb to about 2017). General notes on the study: A later analysis indicated that the 120 validation repertoires were generated on the platform also employed for the 700 or so repertoires of the first cohort. In addition to the first cohort of approximately 670 subjects, a separate validation cohort of 130 or so different subjects was used. To predict cytomegalovirus infection status, the study brought together high-throughput TCR immunosequencing, statistical association of individual TCRs with disease status, and machine learning. The study was designed to test whether signatures of past pathogen exposure could be identified by cataloging public T cell receptors.

The donors were included in the validation cohort of 130 or so subjects, a group kept apart from the roughly 700-subject first cohort. Comment on this clone: The antigen it binds to is not known. No base quality information exists; no much larger clone differs at one position.

Library preparation used the immunoSEQ multiplex PCR assay. The published analysis was carried out like this. A statistical classification framework was developed to diagnose cytomegalovirus status using the catalog of TCR beta chain sequences. What TCRdb holds here is the immuneACCESS table cut down to in-frame rearrangements. Part of the clones is not present; checked against another copy, under half of the missing clones reflect an unresolved V gene, and the others are unexplained. V, J and clone size are taken as reported in that table, and D and trimming were inferred from the DNA itself. A total of about 110,000 clones appear in this sample, 88% of them only once. 1.4% of the sample is in the top ten clones. The CDR3 numbers 14 residues from cysteine through phenylalanine. Only CDR3 DNA remains: 42 bases, in frame from the first base. V gives up 11 bases and J gives up 2 bases, and the segment between their germline ends measures 17 bases. Taken from the germline V gene, the CDR1 and CDR2 loops are SGHTA and FQGNSA.

Broader findings and caveats from the paper: Across donors, most TCR sequences were observed very rarely, whereas some public TCRs were present in many individuals. Cytomegalovirus status was reported to be diagnosed by the classifier with high specificity and sensitivity in both the original and validation cohorts. In a later analysis, TCRs clustered in the first cohort were found to also tend to co-occur in the roughly 110 validation repertoires, with about 93% of cluster scores above 0. All 120 or so repertoires were used to score co-occurrence in the validation cohort in a later analysis, because that analysis had no HLA typing for the cohort. In vitro tests confirmed that three of the cytomegalovirus-associated TCR beta chains recognize cytomegalovirus antigens. According to the authors, the approach could potentially be generalized to other disease states and immunological phenotypes. The study listed 164 TCR beta chains as associated with cytomegalovirus.

The receptor chain draws on TRBV7-2 and TRBJ2-3; matching of 6 bases hints at TRBD1 as the D gene. The sequenced material came from PBMCs. This receptor was identified in a woman in her 30s in good health and CMV-seropositive. Read as DNA, the sequence is TGTGCCGACGGGCAACAGGGATCCACAGATACGCAGTATTTT. This codes for CADGQQGSTDTQYF.